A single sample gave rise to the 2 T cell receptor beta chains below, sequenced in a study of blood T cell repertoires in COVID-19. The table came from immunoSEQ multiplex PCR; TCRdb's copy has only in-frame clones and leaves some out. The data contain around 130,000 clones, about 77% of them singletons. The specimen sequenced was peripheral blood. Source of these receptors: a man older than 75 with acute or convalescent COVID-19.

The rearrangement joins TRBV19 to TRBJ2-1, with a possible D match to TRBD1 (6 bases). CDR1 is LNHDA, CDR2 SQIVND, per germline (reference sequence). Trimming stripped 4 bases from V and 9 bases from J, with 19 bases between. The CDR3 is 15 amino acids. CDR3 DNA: TGTGCCAGTAGTACCATCCGCACAGGGTCCAGTGAGCAGTTCTTC. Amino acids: CASSTIRTGSSEQFF.

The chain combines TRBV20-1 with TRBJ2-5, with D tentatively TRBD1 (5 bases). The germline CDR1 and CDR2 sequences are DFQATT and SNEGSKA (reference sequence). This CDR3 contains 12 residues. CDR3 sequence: CTASDQGETQYF. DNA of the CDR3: TGCACCGCTAGTGATCAGGGAGAGACCCAGTACTTC.